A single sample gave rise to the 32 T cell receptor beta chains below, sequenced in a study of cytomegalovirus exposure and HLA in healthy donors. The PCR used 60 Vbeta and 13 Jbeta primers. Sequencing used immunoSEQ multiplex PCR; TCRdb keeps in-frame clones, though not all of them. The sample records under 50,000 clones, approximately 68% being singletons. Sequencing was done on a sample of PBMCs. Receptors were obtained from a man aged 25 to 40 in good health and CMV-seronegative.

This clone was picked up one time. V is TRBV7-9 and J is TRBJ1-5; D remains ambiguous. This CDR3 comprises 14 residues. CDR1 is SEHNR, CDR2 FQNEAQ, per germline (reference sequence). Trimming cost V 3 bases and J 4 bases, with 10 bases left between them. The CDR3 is CASSFLTENQPQHF. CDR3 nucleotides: TGTGCCAGCAGCTTCCTAACAGAAAATCAGCCCCAGCATTTT.

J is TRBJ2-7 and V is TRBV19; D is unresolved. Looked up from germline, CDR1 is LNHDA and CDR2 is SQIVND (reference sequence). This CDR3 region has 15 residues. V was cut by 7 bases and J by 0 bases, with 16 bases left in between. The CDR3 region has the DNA TGTGCCAGTACTCCGTCGCACAGTAGCTCCTACGAGCAGTACTTC. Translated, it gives CASTPSHSSSYEQYF.

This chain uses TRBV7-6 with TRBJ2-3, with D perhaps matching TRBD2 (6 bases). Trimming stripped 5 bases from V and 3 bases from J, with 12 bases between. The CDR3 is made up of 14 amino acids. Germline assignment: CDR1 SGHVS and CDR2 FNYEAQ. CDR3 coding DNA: TGTGCCAGCAGCAGGAGGGCCGGGACAGATACGCAGTATTTT. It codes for CASSRRAGTDTQYF.

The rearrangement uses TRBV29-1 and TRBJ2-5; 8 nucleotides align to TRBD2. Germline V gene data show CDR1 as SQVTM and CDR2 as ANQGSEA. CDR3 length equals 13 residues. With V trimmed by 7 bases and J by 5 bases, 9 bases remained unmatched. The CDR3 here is CSATQAGAETQYF. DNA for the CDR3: TGCAGCGCAACTCAAGCGGGAGCGGAGACCCAGTACTTC.

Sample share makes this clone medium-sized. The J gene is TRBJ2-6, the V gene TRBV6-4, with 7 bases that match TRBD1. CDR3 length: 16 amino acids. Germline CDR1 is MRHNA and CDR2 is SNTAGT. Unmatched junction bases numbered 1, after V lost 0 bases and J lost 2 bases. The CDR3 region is CASSDSGGAGANVLTF. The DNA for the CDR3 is TGTGCCAGCAGTGACTCAGGGGGCGCTGGGGCCAACGTCCTGACTTTC.

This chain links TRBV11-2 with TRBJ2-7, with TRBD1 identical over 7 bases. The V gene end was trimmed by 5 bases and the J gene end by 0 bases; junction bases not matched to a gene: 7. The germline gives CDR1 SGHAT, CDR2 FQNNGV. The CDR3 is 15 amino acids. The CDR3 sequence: CASSIRDRGSYEQYF. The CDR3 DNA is TGTGCCAGCAGCATCCGGGACAGAGGCTCCTACGAGCAGTACTTC.

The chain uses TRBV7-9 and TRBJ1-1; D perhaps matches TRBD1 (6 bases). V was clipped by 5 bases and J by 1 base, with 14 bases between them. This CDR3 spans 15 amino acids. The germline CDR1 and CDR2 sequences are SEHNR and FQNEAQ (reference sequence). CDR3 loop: CASSPGGQSNTEAFF. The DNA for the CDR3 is TGTGCCAGCAGCCCCGGAGGACAGTCGAACACTGAAGCTTTCTTT.

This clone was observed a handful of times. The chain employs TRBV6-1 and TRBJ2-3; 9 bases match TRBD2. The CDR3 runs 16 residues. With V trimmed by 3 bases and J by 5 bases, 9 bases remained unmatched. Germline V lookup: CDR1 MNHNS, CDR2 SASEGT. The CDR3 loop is CASSERSGRIVDTQYF. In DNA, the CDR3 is TGTGCCAGCAGTGAGCGTAGCGGGAGAATTGTAGATACGCAGTATTTT.

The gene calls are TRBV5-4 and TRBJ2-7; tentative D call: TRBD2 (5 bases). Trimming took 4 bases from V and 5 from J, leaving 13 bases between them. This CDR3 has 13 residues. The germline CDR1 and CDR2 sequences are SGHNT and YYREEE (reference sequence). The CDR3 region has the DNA TGTGCCAGCAGCGGGAGAGGTCCTCACGAGCAGTACTTC. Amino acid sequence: CASSGRGPHEQYF.

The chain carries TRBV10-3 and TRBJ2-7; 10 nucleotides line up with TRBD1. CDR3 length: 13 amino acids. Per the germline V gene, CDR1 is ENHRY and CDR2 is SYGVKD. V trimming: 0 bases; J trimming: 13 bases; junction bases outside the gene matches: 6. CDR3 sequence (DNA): TGTGCCATCAGTGAGTCTCGTGACAGGGGGCGATACTTC. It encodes CAISESRDRGRYF.

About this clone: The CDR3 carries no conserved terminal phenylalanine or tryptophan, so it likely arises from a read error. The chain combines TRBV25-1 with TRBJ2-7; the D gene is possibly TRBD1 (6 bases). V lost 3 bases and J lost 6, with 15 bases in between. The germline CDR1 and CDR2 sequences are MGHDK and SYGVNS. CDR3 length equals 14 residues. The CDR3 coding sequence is TGTGCCAGCAGTGACCCGACAGGTTCGCTCGAGCAGTACTCC. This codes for CASSDPTGSLEQYS.

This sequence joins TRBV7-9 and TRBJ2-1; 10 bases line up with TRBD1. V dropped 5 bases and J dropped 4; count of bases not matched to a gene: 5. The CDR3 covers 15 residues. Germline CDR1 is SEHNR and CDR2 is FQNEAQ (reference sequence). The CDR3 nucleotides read TGTGCCAGCAGCCTCGGACAGGGGGAATACAATGAGCAGTTCTTC. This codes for CASSLGQGEYNEQFF.

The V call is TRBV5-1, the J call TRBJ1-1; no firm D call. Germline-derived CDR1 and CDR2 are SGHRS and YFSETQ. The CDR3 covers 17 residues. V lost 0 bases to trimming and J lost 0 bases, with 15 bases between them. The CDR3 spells CASSLALGQAMNTEAFF. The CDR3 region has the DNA TGCGCCAGCAGCTTGGCCTTGGGCCAGGCCATGAACACTGAAGCTTTCTTT.

The CDR3 here is CASSQPGGITEAFF. CDR3 nucleotide sequence: TGCGCCAGCAGCCAACCTGGAGGGATAACTGAAGCTTTCTTT. The gene calls are TRBV4-1 and TRBJ1-1; D is unresolved. Between the trimmed V and J ends, which lost 2 bases and 5 bases, there was a span of 12 bases. CDR3 length equals 14 residues. Germline CDR1 and CDR2: MGHRA and YSYEKL.

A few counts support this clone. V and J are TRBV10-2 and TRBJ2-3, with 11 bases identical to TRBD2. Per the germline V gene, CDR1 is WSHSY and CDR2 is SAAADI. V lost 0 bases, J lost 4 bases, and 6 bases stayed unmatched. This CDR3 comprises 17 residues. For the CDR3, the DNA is TGCGCCAGCAGTGAGTCGTCGGTAGCGGGAGGGGCAGATACGCAGTATTTT. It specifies CASSESSVAGGADTQYF.

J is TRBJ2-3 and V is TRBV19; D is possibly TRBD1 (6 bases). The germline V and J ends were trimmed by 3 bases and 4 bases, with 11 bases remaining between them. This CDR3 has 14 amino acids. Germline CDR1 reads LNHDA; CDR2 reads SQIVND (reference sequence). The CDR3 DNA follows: TGTGCCAGTAGTATGATGACAGGAGCAGATACGCAGTATTTT. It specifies CASSMMTGADTQYF.

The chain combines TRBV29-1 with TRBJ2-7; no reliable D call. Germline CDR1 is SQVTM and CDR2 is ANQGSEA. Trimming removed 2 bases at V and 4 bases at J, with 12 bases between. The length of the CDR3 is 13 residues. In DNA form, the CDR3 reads TGCAGCGTTGAAACCCCCGGTTTTTACGAGCAGTACTTC. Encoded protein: CSVETPGFYEQYF.

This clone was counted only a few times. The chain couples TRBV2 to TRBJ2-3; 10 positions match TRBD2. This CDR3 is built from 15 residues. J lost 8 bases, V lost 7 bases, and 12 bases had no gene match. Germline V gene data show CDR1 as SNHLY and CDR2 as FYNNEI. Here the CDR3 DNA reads TGTGCCAGCAAAACAGGGACTAGCGCGACGGGTACGCAGTATTTT. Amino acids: CASKTGTSATGTQYF.

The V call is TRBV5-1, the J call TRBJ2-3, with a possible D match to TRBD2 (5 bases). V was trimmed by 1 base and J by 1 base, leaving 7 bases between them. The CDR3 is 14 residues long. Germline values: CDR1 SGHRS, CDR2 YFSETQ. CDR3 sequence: CASSLPAGTDTQYF. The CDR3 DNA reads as TGCGCCAGCAGCTTGCCAGCGGGCACAGATACGCAGTATTTT.

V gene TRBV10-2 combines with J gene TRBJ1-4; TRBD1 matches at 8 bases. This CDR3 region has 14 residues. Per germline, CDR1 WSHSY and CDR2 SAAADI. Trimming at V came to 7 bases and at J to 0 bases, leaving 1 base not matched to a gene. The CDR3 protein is CASKQGATNEKLFF. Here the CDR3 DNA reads TGCGCCAGCAAACAGGGGGCAACTAATGAAAAACTGTTTTTT.

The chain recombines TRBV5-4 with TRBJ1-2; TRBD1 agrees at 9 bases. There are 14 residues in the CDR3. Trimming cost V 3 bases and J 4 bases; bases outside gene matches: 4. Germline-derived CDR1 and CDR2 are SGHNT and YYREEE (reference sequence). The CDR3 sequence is CASSYRGLLYGYTF. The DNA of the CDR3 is TGTGCCAGCAGCTACAGGGGGCTCCTCTATGGCTACACCTTC.

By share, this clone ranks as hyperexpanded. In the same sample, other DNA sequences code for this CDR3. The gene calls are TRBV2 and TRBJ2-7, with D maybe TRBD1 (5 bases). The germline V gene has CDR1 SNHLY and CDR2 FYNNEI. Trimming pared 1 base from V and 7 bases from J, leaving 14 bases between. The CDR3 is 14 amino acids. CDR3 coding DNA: TGTGCCAGCAGTGAAGAGACCCCACAGGTAGAGCAGTACTTC. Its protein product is CASSEETPQVEQYF. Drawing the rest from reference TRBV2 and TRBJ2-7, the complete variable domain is EPEVTQTPSHQVTQMGQEVILRCVPISNHLYFYWYRQILGQKVEFLVSFYNNEISEKSEIFDDQFSVERPDGSNFTLKIRSTKLEDSAMYFCASSEETPQVEQYFGPGTRLTVT.

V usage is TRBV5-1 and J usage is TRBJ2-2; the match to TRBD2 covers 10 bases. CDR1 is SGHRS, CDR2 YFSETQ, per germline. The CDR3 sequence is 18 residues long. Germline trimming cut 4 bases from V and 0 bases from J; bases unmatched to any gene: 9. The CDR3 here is CASSLLAGVFSNTGELFF. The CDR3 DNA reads TGCGCCAGCAGCCTCCTAGCGGGAGTATTCTCGAACACCGGGGAGCTGTTTTTT.

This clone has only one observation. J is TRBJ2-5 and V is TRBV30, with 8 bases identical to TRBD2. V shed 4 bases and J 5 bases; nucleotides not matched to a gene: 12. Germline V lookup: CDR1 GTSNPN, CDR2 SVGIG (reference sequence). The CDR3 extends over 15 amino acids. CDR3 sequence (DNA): TGTGCCTGGAAGCGGCGGGAGGCCCCCCGGGAGACCCAGTACTTC. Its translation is CAWKRREAPRETQYF. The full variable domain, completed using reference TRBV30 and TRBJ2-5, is SQTIHQWPATLVQPVGSPLSLECTVEGTSNPNLYWYRQAAGRGLQLLFYSVGIGQISSEVPQNLSASRPQDRQFILSSKKLLLSDSGFYLCAWKRREAPRETQYFGPGTRLLVL.

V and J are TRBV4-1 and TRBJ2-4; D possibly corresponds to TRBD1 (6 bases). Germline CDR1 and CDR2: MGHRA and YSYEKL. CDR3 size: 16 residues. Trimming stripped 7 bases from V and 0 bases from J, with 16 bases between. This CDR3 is CASTLGQTIAKNIQYF. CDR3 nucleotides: TGCGCCAGCACCTTAGGACAGACGATAGCCAAAAACATTCAGTACTTC.

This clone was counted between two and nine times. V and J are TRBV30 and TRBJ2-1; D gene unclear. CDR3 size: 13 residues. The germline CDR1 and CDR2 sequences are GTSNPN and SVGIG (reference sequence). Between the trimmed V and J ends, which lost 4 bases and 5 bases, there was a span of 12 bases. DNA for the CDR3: TGTGCCTGGAACCCCAGACTCGACAATGAGCAGTTCTTC. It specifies CAWNPRLDNEQFF.

In DNA form, the CDR3 reads TGCGCCAGCAGCTTGGGGACTAGCGGGAGGGCGGCACATGAGCAGTTCTTC. Protein sequence: CASSLGTSGRAAHEQFF. This chain uses TRBV10-2 with TRBJ2-1; 16 nucleotides match TRBD2. CDR3 length: 17 residues. CDR1 WSHSY and CDR2 SAAADI come from the germline V gene. With 6 bases clipped from V and 8 bases from J, the junction kept 10 bases outside the gene matches.

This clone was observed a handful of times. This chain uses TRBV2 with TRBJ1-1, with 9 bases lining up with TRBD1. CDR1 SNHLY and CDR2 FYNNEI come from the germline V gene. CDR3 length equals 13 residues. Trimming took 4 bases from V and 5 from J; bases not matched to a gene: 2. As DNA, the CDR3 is TGTGCCAGCAGTGGACAGGGGGATACTGAAGCTTTCTTT. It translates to CASSGQGDTEAFF.

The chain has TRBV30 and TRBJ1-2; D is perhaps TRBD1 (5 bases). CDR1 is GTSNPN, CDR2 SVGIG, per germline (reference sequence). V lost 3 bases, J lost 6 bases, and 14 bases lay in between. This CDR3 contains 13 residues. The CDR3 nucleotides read TGTGCCTGGAGATGGGACTCTATTAATGGCTACACCTTC. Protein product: CAWRWDSINGYTF.

In nucleotides, the CDR3 is TGTGCCAGCAGCTTAGGGGCGCTAGCGGGAGGAAGTAATGAGCAGTTCTTC. This sequence encodes CASSLGALAGGSNEQFF. The chain links TRBV7-2 to TRBJ2-1; 11 bases fit TRBD2. This CDR3 spans 17 amino acids. Per the germline V gene, CDR1 is SGHTA and CDR2 is FQGNSA. V was clipped by 1 base and J by 7 bases; unmatched bases: 9. Full variable domain (remainder filled in from reference TRBV7-2 and TRBJ2-1): GAGVSQSPSNKVTEKGKDVELRCDPISGHTALYWYRQSLGQGLEFLIYFQGNSAPDKSGLPSDRFSAERTGGSVSTLTIQRTQQEDSAVYLCASSLGALAGGSNEQFFGPGTRLTVL.

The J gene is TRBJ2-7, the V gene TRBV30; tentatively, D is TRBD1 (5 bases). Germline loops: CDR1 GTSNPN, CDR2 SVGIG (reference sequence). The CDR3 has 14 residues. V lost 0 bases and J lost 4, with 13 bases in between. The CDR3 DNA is TGTGCCTGGAGTGTAGGCAGGGCGCGGTACGAGCAGTACTTC. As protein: CAWSVGRARYEQYF.

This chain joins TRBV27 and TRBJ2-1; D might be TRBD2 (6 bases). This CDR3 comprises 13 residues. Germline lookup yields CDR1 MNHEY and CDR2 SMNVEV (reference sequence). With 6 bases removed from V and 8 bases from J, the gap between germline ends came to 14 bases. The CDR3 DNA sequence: TGTGCCAGCAGGCCGGGAGAGGGCGATGAGCAGTTCTTC. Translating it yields CASRPGEGDEQFF.